Reported below is one T cell receptor (beta chain). This sample stems from a study of cytotoxic CD8 clonotypes in ibrutinib-treated CLL. Assay used: immunoSEQ multiplex PCR; TCRdb lists only in-frame clones, some missing. The data show approximately 190,000 clones, 70% seen once. Trimming removed 2 bases at V and 3 bases at J, with 11 bases between. Germline V gene data show CDR1 as MNHEY and CDR2 as SMNVEV (reference sequence). The CDR3 is made up of 15 amino acids. This specimen consisted of PBMCs, obtained after 12 months of ibrutinib treatment. The sequence derives from a human donor with chronic lymphocytic leukemia. The J gene is TRBJ1-5, the V gene TRBV27, with D perhaps matching TRBD1 (5 bases). DNA for the CDR3: TGTGCCAGCAGTTTAGGGGGAAGGAACAATCAGCCCCAGCATTTT. This codes for CASSLGGRNNQPQHF.